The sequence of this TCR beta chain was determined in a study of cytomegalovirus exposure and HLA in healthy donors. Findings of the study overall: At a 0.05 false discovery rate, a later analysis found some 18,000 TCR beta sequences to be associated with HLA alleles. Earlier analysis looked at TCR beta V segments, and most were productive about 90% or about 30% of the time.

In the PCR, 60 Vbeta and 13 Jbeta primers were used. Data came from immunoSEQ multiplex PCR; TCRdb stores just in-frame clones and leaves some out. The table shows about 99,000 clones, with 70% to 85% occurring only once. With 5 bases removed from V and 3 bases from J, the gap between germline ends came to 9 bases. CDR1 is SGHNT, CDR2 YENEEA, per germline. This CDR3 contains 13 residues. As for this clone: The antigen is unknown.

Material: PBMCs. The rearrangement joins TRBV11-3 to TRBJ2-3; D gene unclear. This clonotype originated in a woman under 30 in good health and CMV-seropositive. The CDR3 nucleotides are TGTGCCAGCAGCGCACAACGAACAGATACGCAGTATTTT. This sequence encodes CASSAQRTDTQYF.